These 32 T cell receptor beta chains were sequenced from one sample in a study of T cell responses to AZD1222 COVID-19 vaccine. Assay: immunoSEQ multiplex PCR; the TCRdb copy retains only in-frame clones and omits some. The data show more than 110,000 clones, approximately 90% seen once. Here the sequenced sample was peripheral blood, taken 28 days after the second AZD1222 dose. The receptors stem from an adult who received the AZD1222 COVID-19 vaccine.

The chain employs TRBV28 and TRBJ1-1; maybe TRBD1 (6 bases). CDR1 and CDR2 (germline): MDHEN, SYDVKM. The V end was cut by 3 bases, the J end by 7 bases, with 12 bases between. The CDR3 spans 13 residues. CDR3 bases: TGTGCCAGCAGTTTCCCCGTGGACAGTGAAGCTTTCTTT. This sequence encodes CASSFPVDSEAFF. Using reference TRBV28 and TRBJ1-1 for the parts outside the CDR3, the full variable domain is DVKVTQSSRYLVKRTGEKVFLECVQDMDHENMFWYRQDPGLGLRLIYFSYDVKMKEKGDIPEGYSVSREKKERFSLILESASTNQTSMYLCASSFPVDSEAFFGQGTRLTVV.

The chain employs TRBV27 and TRBJ1-6; no clear D. Germline values: CDR1 MNHEY, CDR2 SMNVEV (reference sequence). This CDR3 is built from 16 residues. Trimming pared 5 bases from V and 0 bases from J, leaving 11 bases between. CDR3 loop: CASSPGGYSYNSPLHF. DNA of the CDR3: TGTGCCAGCAGTCCCGGAGGCTACTCCTATAATTCACCCCTCCACTTT.

The sample holds a few counts of this clone. J is TRBJ1-5 and V is TRBV30; perhaps TRBD1 as D (6 bases). V lost 2 bases, J lost 7 bases, and 12 bases lay in between. Germline lookup yields CDR1 GTSNPN and CDR2 SVGIG (reference sequence). CDR3 length equals 13 residues. The CDR3 nucleotides read TGTGCCTGGAGTCTGGGGGGCCAGCAGCCCCAGCATTTT. Translation gives CAWSLGGQQPQHF.

CDR3 sequence (DNA): TGTGCCAGCGACGGACAGGGAGCATTGGGCTACACCTTC. Translated: CASDGQGALGYTF. The chain couples TRBV2 to TRBJ1-2; 8 nucleotides match TRBD1. Germline loops: CDR1 SNHLY, CDR2 FYNNEI. V dropped 8 bases and J dropped 8; count of bases not matched to a gene: 10. This CDR3 region has 13 residues.

This CDR3 is CASSTLQGRGAEAFF. Written as DNA, the CDR3 is TGTGCCAGCAGTACGCTACAGGGAAGGGGCGCTGAAGCTTTCTTT. This chain uses TRBV28 with TRBJ1-1; tentative D call: TRBD1 (6 bases). CDR3 length: 15 residues. Germline CDR1 and CDR2: MDHEN and SYDVKM. Trimming left V 5 bases short and J 6 bases short, with 19 bases between.

This clone came up once. The chain recombines TRBV11-2 with TRBJ1-5; a weak D match, TRBD1 (6 bases). V shed 0 bases and J shed 6 bases, with 21 bases lying between them. This CDR3 has 18 residues. The germline V gene has CDR1 SGHAT and CDR2 FQNNGV. The CDR3 region is CASSLDKNGQGKPQPQHF. CDR3 sequence (DNA): TGTGCCAGCAGCTTAGACAAGAACGGGCAGGGGAAGCCTCAGCCCCAGCATTTT. Looking up the rest from reference TRBV11-2 and TRBJ1-5 gives the full variable domain: EAGVAQSPRYKIIEKRQSVAFWCNPISGHATLYWYQQILGQGPKLLIQFQNNGVVDDSQLPKDRFSAERLKGVDSTLKIQPAKLEDSAVYLCASSLDKNGQGKPQPQHFGDGTRLSIL.

This rearrangement joins TRBV5-1 to TRBJ1-2; D unclear. Between the trimmed V and J ends, which lost 4 bases and 0 bases, there was a span of 13 bases. This CDR3 region has 15 residues. Germline CDR1 is SGHRS and CDR2 is YFSETQ. For the CDR3, the DNA is TGCGCCAGCAGCCAAAAGACGGGGACTAACTATGGCTACACCTTC. It encodes CASSQKTGTNYGYTF.

This sequence joins TRBV5-1 and TRBJ2-7; D perhaps matches TRBD1 (6 bases). Germline CDR1 SGHRS, CDR2 YFSETQ. CDR3 size: 15 residues. Trimming shortened V by 0 bases and J by 4 bases, and 14 bases separated the two germline ends. CDR3 loop: CASSLAGDQGYEQYF. The CDR3 coding sequence is TGCGCCAGCAGCTTGGCCGGGGATCAGGGGTACGAGCAGTACTTC.

V is TRBV15 and J is TRBJ1-1; D not resolved. V lost 0 bases to trimming and J lost 8 bases, with 10 bases between them. Germline CDR1 reads LNHNV; CDR2 reads YYDKDF (reference sequence). This CDR3 is 13 amino acids long. The CDR3 protein is CATSRDIRLEAFF. For the CDR3, the DNA is TGTGCCACCAGCAGAGATATAAGATTAGAAGCTTTCTTT. The entire variable domain, with the rest obtained from reference TRBV15 and TRBJ1-1, is as follows: DAMVIQNPRYQVTQFGKPVTLSCSQTLNHNVMYWYQQKSSQAPKLLFHYYDKDFNNEADTPDNFQSRRPNTSFCFLDIRSPGLGDTAMYLCATSRDIRLEAFFGQGTRLTVV.

This rearrangement joins TRBV24-1 to TRBJ1-3, with a possible D match to TRBD1 (5 bases). V lost 4 bases and J 0 bases, leaving 12 bases between the germline ends. The CDR3 contains 16 residues. Germline CDR1 and CDR2: KGHDR and SFDVKD. CDR3 loop: CATSDTGRNSGNTIYF. CDR3 nucleotide sequence: TGTGCCACCAGTGACACGGGACGGAACTCTGGAAACACCATATATTTT.

The rearrangement joins TRBV29-1 to TRBJ2-1; 11 nucleotides agree with TRBD2. There are 17 residues in the CDR3. The germline gives CDR1 SQVTM, CDR2 ANQGSEA. J was trimmed by 9 bases and V by 3 bases; bases with no gene match: 16. CDR3 in DNA: TGCAGCGTTGAGGCTAGCGGGGGGATGGTCCATACGGGTGAGCAGTTCTTC. This gives the protein CSVEASGGMVHTGEQFF.

The rearrangement uses TRBV28 and TRBJ1-2; D gene uncertain. In germline, CDR1 is MDHEN, CDR2 SYDVKM. The length of the CDR3 is 13 residues. Between the trimmed V and J ends, which lost 3 bases and 4 bases, there was a span of 9 bases. This CDR3 is CASSLQALYGYTF. CDR3 coding DNA: TGTGCCAGCAGTTTGCAGGCGCTCTATGGCTACACCTTC.

The chain recombines TRBV6-5 with TRBJ1-2; 10 bases match TRBD1. The CDR3 consists of 14 residues. Trimming removed 4 bases from V and 8 bases from J; junction bases left unmatched: 7. The germline V gene encodes CDR1 MNHEY and CDR2 SVGAGI. This CDR3 reads CASSSGTGVRGYTF. The CDR3 nucleotides are TGTGCCAGCAGTTCCGGGACAGGGGTGAGGGGCTACACCTTC.

The rearrangement links TRBV28 to TRBJ1-3; the D gene is possibly TRBD1 (6 bases). Germline lookup yields CDR1 MDHEN and CDR2 SYDVKM. The CDR3 runs to 17 residues. V lost 8 bases and J lost 2, with 22 bases in between. The CDR3 sequence is CASRGEGGDRTGNTIYF. CDR3 bases: TGTGCCAGCCGGGGGGAGGGGGGCGACCGAACTGGAAACACCATATATTTT.

This sequence joins TRBV27 and TRBJ2-7, with TRBD2 matching over 8 bases. The CDR3 runs 14 residues. Germline CDR1 MNHEY, CDR2 SMNVEV (reference sequence). J was trimmed by 6 bases and V by 7 bases; bases with no gene match: 11. The CDR3 is CASTRGGWDGEQYF. Written as DNA, the CDR3 is TGTGCCAGCACCCGGGGGGGGTGGGATGGCGAGCAGTACTTC.

The chain recombines TRBV2 with TRBJ2-5; D unresolved. The CDR3 contains 14 residues. Trimming shortened V by 1 base and J by 2 bases, and 8 bases separated the two germline ends. Per the germline V gene, CDR1 is SNHLY and CDR2 is FYNNEI. The CDR3 region has the DNA TGTGCCAGCAGTGAAGATGTAGGTCAAGAGACCCAGTACTTC. Translated, it gives CASSEDVGQETQYF.

The chain uses TRBV30 and TRBJ1-1, with 9 bases that match TRBD1. V dropped 0 bases and J dropped 1; count of bases not matched to a gene: 9. Germline loops: CDR1 GTSNPN, CDR2 SVGIG (reference sequence). The CDR3 totals 17 residues. The CDR3 DNA reads TGTGCCTGGAGTGTGAGGAGATCGGGACAGGGGAACACTGAAGCTTTCTTT. This encodes CAWSVRRSGQGNTEAFF.

The rearrangement uses TRBV24-1 and TRBJ2-1; TRBD2 is a possible D gene (6 bases). Deletions cut 4 bases from V and 7 bases from J, with 10 bases between. This CDR3 has 13 residues. The germline V gene has CDR1 KGHDR and CDR2 SFDVKD. This CDR3 is CATSDLGGNEQFF. As DNA, the CDR3 is TGTGCCACCAGTGACCTAGGAGGGAATGAGCAGTTCTTC.

The chain carries TRBV30 and TRBJ2-2; TRBD2 matches at 10 bases. J lost 3 bases, V lost 6 bases, and 7 bases had no gene match. The germline V gene encodes CDR1 GTSNPN and CDR2 SVGIG (reference sequence). CDR3 size: 15 residues. The CDR3 region has the DNA TGTGCCTGCCCCATCGGGACTAGCGACACCGGGGAGCTGTTTTTT. It specifies CACPIGTSDTGELFF.

The gene calls are TRBV27 and TRBJ2-7, with 7 bases lining up with TRBD2. The CDR3 has 16 residues. CDR1 is MNHEY, CDR2 SMNVEV, per germline (reference sequence). Trimming took 2 bases from V and 0 from J; bases not matched to a gene: 7. The CDR3 nucleotides are TGTGCCAGCAGTTTAGAAGGAGCGGGATTCTCCTACGAGCAGTACTTC. It is translated as CASSLEGAGFSYEQYF.

In this sample, this clone turned up once. This chain's CDR3 is CSVSEQPNTGELFF. The CDR3 DNA reads TGCAGTGTCTCTGAGCAGCCGAACACCGGGGAGCTGTTTTTT. The chain carries TRBV29-1 and TRBJ2-2; no clear D. Germline V gene lookup returns CDR1 SQVTM and CDR2 ANQGSEA. The CDR3 sequence is 14 residues long.

This sequence joins TRBV6-5 and TRBJ1-6, with D possibly TRBD1 on 5 matching bases. The CDR3 is made up of 16 amino acids. V was clipped by 4 bases and J by 9 bases, with 19 bases between them. The germline V gene encodes CDR1 MNHEY and CDR2 SVGAGI. The CDR3 DNA is TGTGCCAGCAGTTCAAGGGGATGGCCAATAAGTTCACCCCTCCACTTT. Its translation is CASSSRGWPISSPLHF.

V usage is TRBV5-1 and J usage is TRBJ1-1, with D possibly TRBD1 on 6 matching bases. This CDR3 has 14 amino acids. V was trimmed by 1 base and J by 6 bases, leaving 13 bases between them. Germline V CDR1 and CDR2: SGHRS, YFSETQ. The CDR3 sequence: CASSLRGGEPEAFF. DNA of the CDR3: TGCGCCAGCAGCTTGAGAGGGGGGGAGCCTGAAGCTTTCTTT.

The genes are TRBV28 and TRBJ2-7; a possible D gene is TRBD2 (5 bases). Trimming took off 1 base at V and 4 bases at J, with 11 bases between the two ends. CDR3 length: 14 amino acids. Germline CDR1 MDHEN, CDR2 SYDVKM. This chain's CDR3 is CASSLSGGYYEQYF. The CDR3 DNA is TGTGCCAGCAGTTTATCCGGAGGATATTACGAGCAGTACTTC.

V gene TRBV10-3 combines with J gene TRBJ1-1, with D possibly being TRBD1 (5 bases). V lost 6 bases to trimming and J lost 7 bases, with 12 bases between them. This CDR3 region has 12 residues. Germline CDR1 and CDR2: ENHRY and SYGVKD. The CDR3 loop is CAISLGVGEAFF. For the CDR3, the DNA is TGTGCCATCAGCTTGGGGGTAGGTGAAGCTTTCTTT.

This sequence joins TRBV12-5 and TRBJ2-3, with a weak D call TRBD1 (5 bases). Germline assignment: CDR1 LGHNT and CDR2 FRNRAP. The CDR3 covers 13 residues. Trimming took off 8 bases at V and 7 bases at J, with 16 bases between the two ends. DNA of the CDR3: TGTGCTAGTTCAGGGTGGGGCACGTATACGCAGTATTTT. This translates into CASSGWGTYTQYF. Supplemented by reference TRBV12-5 and TRBJ2-3, the full variable domain reads DARVTQTPRHKVTEMGQEVTMRCQPILGHNTVFWYRQTMMQGLELLAYFRNRAPLDDSGMPKDRFSAEMPDATLATLKIQPSEPRDSAVYFCASSGWGTYTQYFGPGTRLTVL.

The rearrangement uses TRBV7-3 and TRBJ2-6; no definite D call. Trimming took 4 bases from V and 1 from J, leaving 11 bases between them. This CDR3 is 16 amino acids long. Germline V gene lookup returns CDR1 SGHTA and CDR2 FQGTGA. Written as DNA, the CDR3 is TGTGCCAGCAGCTCCAATGGGCTATCTGGGGCCAACGTCCTGACTTTC. Its translation: CASSSNGLSGANVLTF. Together with reference TRBV7-3 and TRBJ2-6, the CDR3 gives the full variable domain: GAGVSQTPSNKVTEKGKYVELRCDPISGHTALYWYRQSLGQGPEFLIYFQGTGAADDSGLPNDRFFAVRPEGSVSTLKIQRTERGDSAVYLCASSSNGLSGANVLTFGAGSRLTVL.

The chain uses TRBV28 and TRBJ1-2; D remains ambiguous. Germline lookup yields CDR1 MDHEN and CDR2 SYDVKM. This CDR3 is built from 11 residues. V lost 10 bases and J 7 bases, leaving 13 bases between the germline ends. This CDR3 is CATGGDFGYTF. The CDR3 coding sequence is TGTGCCACCGGAGGCGATTTTGGCTACACCTTC.

The chain has TRBV24-1 and TRBJ2-1, with D unresolved. Per germline, CDR1 KGHDR and CDR2 SFDVKD. This CDR3 region has 13 residues. V was trimmed by 4 bases and J by 13 bases, leaving 16 bases between them. The CDR3 loop reads CATSDNSEINQFF. The DNA for the CDR3 is TGTGCCACCAGTGACAACTCAGAGATAAATCAGTTCTTC.

The gene calls are TRBV7-3 and TRBJ2-3, with 7 bases fitting TRBD2. The germline gives CDR1 SGHTA, CDR2 FQGTGA. The CDR3 totals 15 residues. J was trimmed by 1 base and V by 3 bases; bases with no gene match: 4. The CDR3 loop reads CASSFFTSGTDTQYF. CDR3 DNA sequence: TGTGCCAGCAGCTTTTTTACTAGCGGCACAGATACGCAGTATTTT.

The V call is TRBV18, the J call TRBJ2-1; the D is unclear. Trimming removed 3 bases at V and 9 bases at J, with 6 bases between. CDR3 length equals 11 residues. In germline, CDR1 is KGHSH, CDR2 LQKENI. CDR3 loop: CASSPSGEQFF. The CDR3 coding sequence is TGTGCCAGCTCACCTTCGGGTGAGCAGTTCTTC.

The V call is TRBV4-1, the J call TRBJ2-7; D gene unclear. The CDR3 is made up of 14 amino acids. CDR1 MGHRA and CDR2 YSYEKL come from the germline V gene. The V and J ends lost 3 bases and 5 bases respectively, with 14 bases between them. The DNA for the CDR3 is TGCGCCAGCAGCCACCCTACGCCGGGCAACGAGCAGTACTTC. It is translated as CASSHPTPGNEQYF.